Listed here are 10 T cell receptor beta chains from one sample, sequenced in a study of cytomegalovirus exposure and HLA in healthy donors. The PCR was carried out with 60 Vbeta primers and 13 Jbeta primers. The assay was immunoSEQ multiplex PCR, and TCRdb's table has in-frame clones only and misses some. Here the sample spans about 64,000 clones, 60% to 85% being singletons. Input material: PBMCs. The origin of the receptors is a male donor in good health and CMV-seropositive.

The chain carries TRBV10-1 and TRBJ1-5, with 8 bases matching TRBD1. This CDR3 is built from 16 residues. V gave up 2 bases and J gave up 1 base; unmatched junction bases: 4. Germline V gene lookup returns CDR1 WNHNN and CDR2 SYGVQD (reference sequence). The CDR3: CASSEGTGKSNQPQHF. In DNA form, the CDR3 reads TGCGCCAGCAGTGAGGGGACAGGAAAAAGCAATCAGCCCCAGCATTTT.

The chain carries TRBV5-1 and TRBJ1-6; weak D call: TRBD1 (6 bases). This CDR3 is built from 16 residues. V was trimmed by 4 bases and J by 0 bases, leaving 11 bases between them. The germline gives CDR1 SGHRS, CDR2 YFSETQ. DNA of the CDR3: TGCGCCAGCAGCCAGGGGACGGCCTCCTATAATTCACCCCTCCACTTT. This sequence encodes CASSQGTASYNSPLHF.

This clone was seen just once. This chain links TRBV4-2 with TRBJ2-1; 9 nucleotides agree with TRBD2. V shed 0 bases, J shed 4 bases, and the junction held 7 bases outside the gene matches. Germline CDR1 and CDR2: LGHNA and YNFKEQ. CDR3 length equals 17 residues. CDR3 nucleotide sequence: TGTGCCAGCAGCCAAGATGGAGCTAGCGGGGAATACAATGAGCAGTTCTTC. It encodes CASSQDGASGEYNEQFF.

CDR3 amino acids: CASTEGRGLNEQYF. CDR3 sequence (DNA): TGTGCCAGCACCGAGGGAAGGGGGCTAAACGAGCAGTACTTC. The rearrangement uses TRBV2 and TRBJ2-5, with 7 bases fitting TRBD1. The J call is in doubt because the DNA end fits TRBJ2-7 better. CDR1 is SNHLY and CDR2 is FYNNEI in the germline V gene. The CDR3 consists of 14 residues.

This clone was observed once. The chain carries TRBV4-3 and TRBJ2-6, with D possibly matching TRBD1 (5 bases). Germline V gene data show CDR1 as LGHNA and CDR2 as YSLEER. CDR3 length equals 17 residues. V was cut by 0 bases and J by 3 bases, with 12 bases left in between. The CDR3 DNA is TGCGCCAGCAGCCAAGATACAGGAGTTGGTGGGGCCAACGTCCTGACTTTC. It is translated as CASSQDTGVGGANVLTF.

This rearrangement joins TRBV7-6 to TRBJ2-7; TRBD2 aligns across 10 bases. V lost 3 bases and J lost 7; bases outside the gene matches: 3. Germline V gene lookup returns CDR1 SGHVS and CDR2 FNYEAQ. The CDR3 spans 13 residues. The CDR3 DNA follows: TGTGCCAGCAGCTTGACTAGCGGGCTTGAGCAGTACTTC. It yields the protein CASSLTSGLEQYF.

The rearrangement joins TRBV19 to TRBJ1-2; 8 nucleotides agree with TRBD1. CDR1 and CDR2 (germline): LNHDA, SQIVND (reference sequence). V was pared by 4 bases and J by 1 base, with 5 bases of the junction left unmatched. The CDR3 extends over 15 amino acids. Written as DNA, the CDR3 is TGTGCCAGTAGTAGGAGGACAGGGATTAACTATGGCTACACCTTC. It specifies CASSRRTGINYGYTF.

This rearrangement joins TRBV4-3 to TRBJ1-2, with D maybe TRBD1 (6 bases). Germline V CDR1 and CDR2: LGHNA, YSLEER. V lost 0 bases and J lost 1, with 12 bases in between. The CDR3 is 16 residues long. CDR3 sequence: CASSQDQGRGNYGYTF. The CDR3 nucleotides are TGCGCCAGCAGCCAAGATCAAGGCAGGGGTAACTATGGCTACACCTTC.

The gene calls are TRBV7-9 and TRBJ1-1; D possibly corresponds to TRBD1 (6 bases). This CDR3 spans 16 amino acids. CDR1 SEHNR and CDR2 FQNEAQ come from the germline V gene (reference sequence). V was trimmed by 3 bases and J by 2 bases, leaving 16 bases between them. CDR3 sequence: CASSFYRTDRNTEAFF. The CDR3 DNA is TGTGCCAGCAGCTTTTATCGGACAGACCGCAACACTGAAGCTTTCTTT.

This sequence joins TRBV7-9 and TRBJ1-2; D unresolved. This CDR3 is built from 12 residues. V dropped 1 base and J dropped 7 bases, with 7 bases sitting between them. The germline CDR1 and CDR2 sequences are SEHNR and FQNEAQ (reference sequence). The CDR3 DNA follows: TGTGCCAGCAGCTTAGTTCGCGGTGGCTACACCTTC. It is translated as CASSLVRGGYTF.